A single sample gave rise to the 14 T cell receptor beta chains below, sequenced in a study of cytomegalovirus exposure and HLA in healthy donors. The PCR had 60 Vbeta and 13 Jbeta primers. Only in-frame clones appear in the TCRdb table, and some are missing; sequencing was by immunoSEQ multiplex PCR. The data show about 180,000 clones, around three quarters seen once. The specimen was PBMCs. The receptor set was obtained from a woman in her 30s in good health and CMV-seropositive.

This sequence joins TRBV5-1 and TRBJ2-5, with D uncertain. Looked up from germline, CDR1 is SGHRS and CDR2 is YFSETQ. V lost 0 bases to trimming and J lost 5 bases, with 14 bases between them. This CDR3 is 15 amino acids long. As DNA, the CDR3 is TGCGCCAGCAGCTTGGCGGTTGGTGGTTCGGAGACCCAGTACTTC. This encodes CASSLAVGGSETQYF. Filled out from reference TRBV5-1 and TRBJ2-5, the complete variable domain reads KAGVTQTPRYLIKTRGQQVTLSCSPISGHRSVSWYQQTPGQGLQFLFEYFSETQRNKGNFPGRFSGRQFSNSRSEMNVSTLELGDSALYLCASSLAVGGSETQYFGPGTRLLVL.

This clone has a single count. This chain links TRBV2 with TRBJ1-6; unclear D gene. The CDR3 sequence is 11 residues long. V was trimmed by 11 bases and J by 12 bases, leaving 14 bases between them. CDR1 SNHLY and CDR2 FYNNEI come from the germline V gene. The CDR3 region is CAEQSSGPLHF. CDR3 coding DNA: TGTGCCGAGCAATCGAGTGGACCCCTCCACTTT. Variable domain in full (rest from reference TRBV2 and TRBJ1-6): EPEVTQTPSHQVTQMGQEVILRCVPISNHLYFYWYRQILGQKVEFLVSFYNNEISEKSEIFDDQFSVERPDGSNFTLKIRSTKLEDSAMYFCAEQSSGPLHFGNGTRLTVT.

Points on this clone: Other DNA sequences in the same sample also yield this CDR3. The rearrangement joins TRBV5-4 to TRBJ1-5, with a weak D call TRBD1 (6 bases). Trimming took off 5 bases at V and 2 bases at J, with 14 bases between the two ends. The CDR3 sequence is 15 residues long. In germline, CDR1 is SGHNT, CDR2 YYREEE (reference sequence). The CDR3 region has the DNA TGTGCCAGCAGTCAAGGGGGATCAGGCAATCAGCCCCAGCATTTT. Its protein product is CASSQGGSGNQPQHF.

This clone was seen only once. The gene calls are TRBV5-5 and TRBJ2-7; D is uncertain. V lost 1 base and J lost 0, with 11 bases in between. The CDR3 spans 15 residues. The germline V gene has CDR1 SGHKS and CDR2 YYEKEE (reference sequence). CDR3 in amino acids: CASSLSRLSSYEQYF. Here the CDR3 DNA reads TGTGCCAGCAGCTTGTCGCGACTTTCCTCCTACGAGCAGTACTTC.

This clone was detected only a few times. The chain uses TRBV4-3 and TRBJ1-2, with 8 bases that match TRBD1. V dropped 4 bases and J dropped 6; count of bases not matched to a gene: 10. The CDR3 runs to 15 residues. Germline loops: CDR1 LGHNA, CDR2 YSLEER. CDR3 in DNA: TGCGCCAGCAGCCTCAGGACAGGGACGGCGGATGGCTACACCTTC. This encodes CASSLRTGTADGYTF.

The genes are TRBV19 and TRBJ2-5; no definite D call. V gave up 0 bases and J gave up 5 bases, with 10 bases separating them. In germline, CDR1 is LNHDA, CDR2 SQIVND (reference sequence). The CDR3 sequence is 14 residues long. CDR3 loop: CASSIDLGGETQYF. The CDR3 DNA follows: TGTGCCAGTAGTATAGACCTAGGCGGTGAGACCCAGTACTTC.

This clone was detected only a few times. This rearrangement joins TRBV30 to TRBJ2-4; D remains unclear. Germline CDR1 and CDR2: GTSNPN and SVGIG (reference sequence). V gave up 3 bases and J gave up 8 bases, with 8 bases separating them. CDR3 length equals 11 residues. The CDR3 here is CAWRGRDIQYF. The CDR3 DNA follows: TGTGCCTGGAGGGGTCGGGACATTCAGTACTTC.

The rearrangement joins TRBV9 to TRBJ2-1; D perhaps matches TRBD1 (6 bases). Trimming took off 0 bases at V and 3 bases at J, with 10 bases between the two ends. The CDR3 is made up of 15 amino acids. The germline V gene encodes CDR1 SGDLS and CDR2 YYNGEE. In DNA form, the CDR3 reads TGTGCCAGCAGCGTAGAACAGGGCCGCTACAATGAGCAGTTCTTC. It translates to CASSVEQGRYNEQFF.

This clone was recorded only once. The V call is TRBV4-3, the J call TRBJ1-1, with D possibly matching TRBD1 (6 bases). The germline gives CDR1 LGHNA, CDR2 YSLEER. The CDR3 has 15 residues. With 1 base removed from V and 2 bases from J, the gap between germline ends came to 11 bases. This CDR3 reads CASSQGVRGNTEAFF. In nucleotides, the CDR3 is TGCGCCAGCAGCCAAGGCGTCAGGGGAAACACTGAAGCTTTCTTT.

The V call is TRBV6-1, the J call TRBJ2-3; TRBD1 agrees at 11 bases. The CDR3 contains 16 residues. Germline V gives CDR1 MNHNS, CDR2 SASEGT. V was pared by 3 bases and J by 4 bases, with 6 bases of the junction left unmatched. Written as DNA, the CDR3 is TGTGCCAGCAGTGACCGGACAGGGGGCAGTTCAGATACGCAGTATTTT. This gives the protein CASSDRTGGSSDTQYF.

Only a few counts were recorded for this clone. The chain employs TRBV9 and TRBJ1-4, with D unclear. CDR3 length: 15 amino acids. With 3 bases removed from V and 0 bases from J, the gap between germline ends came to 9 bases. Looked up from germline, CDR1 is SGDLS and CDR2 is YYNGEE. The CDR3 protein is CASSDRHSTNEKLFF. In DNA form, the CDR3 reads TGTGCCAGCAGCGACCGACACTCAACTAATGAAAAACTGTTTTTT.

The count of this clone is one. This rearrangement joins TRBV27 to TRBJ2-5; D may be TRBD2 (6 bases). Trimming pared 3 bases from V and 4 bases from J, leaving 15 bases between. The length of the CDR3 is 15 residues. Germline-derived CDR1 and CDR2 are MNHEY and SMNVEV (reference sequence). The CDR3 DNA is TGTGCCAGCAGTTTCCGGGACTCCCGTGGAGAGACCCAGTACTTC. Its protein is CASSFRDSRGETQYF.

This clone occurred a few times. This chain links TRBV28 with TRBJ2-3; 8 bases map to TRBD2. CDR1 and CDR2 from the germline V gene are MDHEN and SYDVKM. CDR3 length: 15 residues. Trimming at V came to 2 bases and at J to 4 bases, leaving 5 bases not matched to a gene. This CDR3 reads CASSLRRGDADTQYF. CDR3 nucleotide sequence: TGTGCCAGCAGTTTAAGGCGGGGGGATGCAGATACGCAGTATTTT.

V usage is TRBV7-2 and J usage is TRBJ1-5; D remains ambiguous. Germline CDR1 is SGHTA and CDR2 is FQGNSA. V shed 5 bases and J shed 6 bases, with 11 bases lying between them. CDR3 length: 13 residues. The CDR3 coding sequence is TGTGCCAGCAGCGTGGAGCGTGGTCAGCCCCAGCATTTT. Translation: CASSVERGQPQHF. The variable domain in full, completed from reference TRBV7-2 and TRBJ1-5, reads GAGVSQSPSNKVTEKGKDVELRCDPISGHTALYWYRQSLGQGLEFLIYFQGNSAPDKSGLPSDRFSAERTGGSVSTLTIQRTQQEDSAVYLCASSVERGQPQHFGDGTRLSIL.